Below are 31 T cell receptor beta chains sequenced from a single sample in a study of blood T cell repertoires in COVID-19. Generated by immunoSEQ multiplex PCR, the TCRdb table keeps only in-frame clones and is missing some. The data hold approximately 150,000 clones, with around four fifths observed a single time. Specimen: PBMCs or T cells enriched from blood (not recorded which). The receptors come from a woman aged 40-49 years who had recovered from COVID-19.

The V call is TRBV6-1, the J call TRBJ1-5; possible D gene TRBD1, 5 bases. V was shortened by 2 bases and J by 7 bases, with 12 bases between the two germline ends. The V gene's germline CDR1 is MNHNS and CDR2 SASEGT. The CDR3 sequence is 14 residues long. CDR3 protein: CASSEWGERQPQHF. CDR3 bases: TGTGCCAGCAGTGAATGGGGGGAGCGGCAGCCCCAGCATTTT.

The rearrangement uses TRBV9 and TRBJ2-1; 7 nucleotides line up with TRBD1. V trimming: 4 bases; J trimming: 5 bases; junction bases outside the gene matches: 15. The CDR3 is 17 residues long. The germline gives CDR1 SGDLS, CDR2 YYNGEE. CDR3 DNA: TGTGCCAGCAGCCTTAGAAATCAGGGGGATGTTGACAATGAGCAGTTCTTC. It is translated as CASSLRNQGDVDNEQFF. Based on the CDR3 plus reference TRBV9 and TRBJ2-1, the full variable domain is DSGVTQTPKHLITATGQRVTLRCSPRSGDLSVYWYQQSLDQGLQFLIQYYNGEERAKGNILERFSAQQFPDLHSELNLSSLELGDSALYFCASSLRNQGDVDNEQFFGPGTRLTVL.

The chain carries TRBV9 and TRBJ1-1; D not certain. The CDR3 covers 13 residues. Germline V gene data show CDR1 as SGDLS and CDR2 as YYNGEE. The germline V and J ends were trimmed by 4 bases and 0 bases, with 7 bases remaining between them. CDR3 nucleotides: TGTGCCAGCAGCCCTGTTCTGAACACTGAAGCTTTCTTT. This sequence encodes CASSPVLNTEAFF. The entire variable domain, with the rest obtained from reference TRBV9 and TRBJ1-1, is as follows: DSGVTQTPKHLITATGQRVTLRCSPRSGDLSVYWYQQSLDQGLQFLIQYYNGEERAKGNILERFSAQQFPDLHSELNLSSLELGDSALYFCASSPVLNTEAFFGQGTRLTVV.

CDR3 sequence (DNA): TGTGCCAGCAGCCGCGGACTAGCGACGAACACCGGGGAGCTGTTTTTT. Protein: CASSRGLATNTGELFF. V gene TRBV7-8 combines with J gene TRBJ2-2, with 9 positions matching TRBD2. With 5 bases clipped from V and 0 bases from J, the junction kept 4 bases outside the gene matches. Germline assignment: CDR1 SGHVS and CDR2 FQNEAQ. The length of the CDR3 is 16 residues. The entire variable domain, with the rest obtained from reference TRBV7-8 and TRBJ2-2, is as follows: GAGVSQSPRYKVAKRGQDVALRCDPISGHVSLFWYQQALGQGPEFLTYFQNEAQLDKSGLPSDRFFAERPEGSVSTLKIQRTQQEDSAVYLCASSRGLATNTGELFFGEGSRLTVL.

V usage is TRBV10-3 and J usage is TRBJ2-7; 8 bases agree with TRBD2. The germline CDR1 and CDR2 sequences are ENHRY and SYGVKD. The CDR3 has 15 amino acids. J gave up 0 bases and V 3 bases, and 4 bases lay outside the gene matches. The CDR3 DNA is TGTGCCATCAGTGACCCGGGGGGGACCTCCTACGAGCAGTACTTC. Translating gives CAISDPGGTSYEQYF.

J is TRBJ2-1 and V is TRBV7-8, with D possibly TRBD1 on 6 matching bases. Trimming shortened V by 5 bases and J by 4 bases, and 24 bases separated the two germline ends. The CDR3 length is 18 residues. Germline assignment: CDR1 SGHVS and CDR2 FQNEAQ. The CDR3 nucleotides are TGTGCCAGCAGCCCGGACAGACGTAGCGATTATGAGTACAATGAGCAGTTCTTC. Protein: CASSPDRRSDYEYNEQFF.

Only one count was recorded for this clone. The gene calls are TRBV27 and TRBJ1-1; TRBD1 matches at 9 bases. There are 14 residues in the CDR3. Looked up from germline, CDR1 is MNHEY and CDR2 is SMNVEV (reference sequence). With 5 bases clipped from V and 6 bases from J, the junction kept 7 bases outside the gene matches. The CDR3 is CASSLGQGGSEAFF. Here the CDR3 DNA reads TGTGCCAGCAGTCTGGGACAGGGAGGGTCTGAAGCTTTCTTT.

CDR3: CASSLVRGAGQPQHF. The CDR3 nucleotides read TGTGCCAGCAGCTTAGTCAGGGGGGCAGGGCAGCCCCAGCATTTT. J is TRBJ1-5 and V is TRBV11-2, with 7 bases matching TRBD1. Germline V CDR1 and CDR2: SGHAT, FQNNGV. J lost 7 bases, V lost 1 base, and 7 bases had no gene match. The CDR3 consists of 15 residues.

This chain links TRBV9 with TRBJ2-7; TRBD1 matches at 10 bases. CDR3 length equals 15 residues. The germline V gene has CDR1 SGDLS and CDR2 YYNGEE. The junction had 12 bases not matched to a gene; V was cut back by 5 bases and J by 7 bases. The CDR3 nucleotides read TGTGCCAGCAGTGGCTCGGGGACAGGGGAGAGTGAGCAGTACTTC. Its translation is CASSGSGTGESEQYF.

This clone was seen only once. J is TRBJ1-6 and V is TRBV5-6; D is unclear. Trimming took 4 bases from V and 0 from J, leaving 14 bases between them. The length of the CDR3 is 17 residues. Looked up from germline, CDR1 is SGHDT and CDR2 is YYEEEE. The CDR3 reads CASSKDRGSSYNSPLHF. In nucleotides, the CDR3 is TGTGCCAGCAGCAAGGATCGGGGAAGCTCCTATAATTCACCCCTCCACTTT.

In the case of this clone: Other nucleotide sequences from this sample produce the same CDR3. The rearrangement links TRBV2 to TRBJ1-3; D is undetermined. Germline V gene lookup returns CDR1 SNHLY and CDR2 FYNNEI. The CDR3 loop spans 15 amino acids. V lost 5 bases, J lost 0 bases, and 11 bases lay in between. This CDR3 is CASSRLGGSGNTIYF. CDR3 bases: TGTGCCAGCAGTCGTCTAGGTGGCTCTGGAAACACCATATATTTT. The full variable domain, in which reference TRBV2 and TRBJ1-3 provide the parts outside the CDR3, is EPEVTQTPSHQVTQMGQEVILRCVPISNHLYFYWYRQILGQKVEFLVSFYNNEISEKSEIFDDQFSVERPDGSNFTLKIRSTKLEDSAMYFCASSRLGGSGNTIYFGEGSWLTVV.

V and J are TRBV19 and TRBJ1-5; possible D gene TRBD1, 5 bases. Trimming left V 8 bases short and J 7 bases short, with 15 bases between. CDR3 size: 13 residues. Germline V gene lookup returns CDR1 LNHDA and CDR2 SQIVND (reference sequence). CDR3 amino acids: CASGTAGGQPQHF. DNA of the CDR3: TGTGCCAGTGGCACGGCTGGGGGGCAGCCCCAGCATTTT.

The rearrangement joins TRBV3-1 (or the pseudogene TRBV3-2) to TRBJ2-1; weak D call: TRBD2 (5 bases). Germline V gene lookup returns CDR1 LGHDT and CDR2 YNNKEL (reference sequence). The CDR3 totals 16 residues. Trimming took off 1 base at V and 4 bases at J, with 14 bases between the two ends. In DNA, the CDR3 is TGTGCCAGCAGCCAAGGCGTGGGAGAACTTTACAATGAGCAGTTCTTC. Residues: CASSQGVGELYNEQFF.

The chain recombines TRBV5-1 with TRBJ2-2, with 8 nucleotides matching TRBD1. The CDR3 extends over 16 amino acids. Germline V lookup: CDR1 SGHRS, CDR2 YFSETQ. V was clipped by 4 bases and J by 0 bases; unmatched bases: 5. CDR3 DNA sequence: TGCGCCAGCAGCGGTTCAGGGGGCCCGAACACCGGGGAGCTGTTTTTT. Its translation: CASSGSGGPNTGELFF. The full variable domain, with the rest looked up from reference TRBV5-1 and TRBJ2-2, is KAGVTQTPRYLIKTRGQQVTLSCSPISGHRSVSWYQQTPGQGLQFLFEYFSETQRNKGNFPGRFSGRQFSNSRSEMNVSTLELGDSALYLCASSGSGGPNTGELFFGEGSRLTVL.

The rearrangement links TRBV18 to TRBJ2-1, with D unclear. The CDR3 extends over 15 amino acids. CDR1 and CDR2 (germline): KGHSH, LQKENI. Trimming took 3 bases from V and 5 from J, leaving 14 bases between them. The CDR3 DNA follows: TGTGCCAGCTCACCCTTATTCTTAGAAGACAATGAGCAGTTCTTC. This codes for CASSPLFLEDNEQFF.

In its sample, this clone was seen once. This chain links TRBV12-3 or TRBV12-4 with TRBJ1-1; D unresolved. Between the trimmed V and J ends, which lost 4 bases and 1 base, there was a span of 7 bases. The CDR3 totals 13 residues. The CDR3 DNA reads TGTGCCAGCAGTTCACGAGGGAACACTGAAGCTTTCTTT. Amino acid sequence: CASSSRGNTEAFF.

The chain couples TRBV6-1 to TRBJ1-5; the D is unclear. The CDR3 sequence is 16 residues long. CDR1 and CDR2 (germline): MNHNS, SASEGT. Trimming left V 0 bases short and J 0 bases short, with 9 bases between. The CDR3 DNA sequence: TGTGCCAGCAGTGAAGCGGGCGGGCCTAGCAATCAGCCCCAGCATTTT. Protein: CASSEAGGPSNQPQHF.

The V and J genes are TRBV30 and TRBJ2-3; TRBD2 aligns across 7 bases. The length of the CDR3 is 20 residues. Germline CDR1 GTSNPN, CDR2 SVGIG (reference sequence). Trimming at V came to 3 bases and at J to 2 bases, leaving 23 bases not matched to a gene. The CDR3 loop reads CAWRSIGLAATQADTDTQYF. In DNA, the CDR3 is TGTGCCTGGAGGTCGATAGGGCTAGCGGCCACCCAAGCAGACACAGATACGCAGTATTTT.

The CDR3 bases are TGTGCCAGCGAGATGTTACATGAGCAGTTCTTC. Its translation is CASEMLHEQFF. The chain recombines TRBV6-5 with TRBJ2-1, with unresolved D. Between the trimmed V and J ends, which lost 8 bases and 8 bases, there was a span of 10 bases. The CDR3 is made up of 11 amino acids. Looked up from germline, CDR1 is MNHEY and CDR2 is SVGAGI.

The chain employs TRBV2 and TRBJ2-1, with D maybe TRBD2 (5 bases). This CDR3 has 16 amino acids. Germline V gives CDR1 SNHLY, CDR2 FYNNEI. The germline V and J ends were trimmed by 4 bases and 4 bases, with 17 bases remaining between them. Here the CDR3 reads CASSAGLNPSYNEQFF. In DNA, the CDR3 is TGTGCCAGCAGTGCCGGACTCAACCCGAGTTACAATGAGCAGTTCTTC.

V gene TRBV5-8 combines with J gene TRBJ2-7; D gene unclear. Germline V gives CDR1 SGHTS, CDR2 YDEGEE. V gave up 4 bases and J gave up 2 bases, with 13 bases separating them. The CDR3 consists of 14 residues. The CDR3 is CASSHRRVTYEQYF. CDR3 coding DNA: TGTGCCAGCAGCCACCGACGGGTCACCTACGAGCAGTACTTC. Full variable domain (outside the CDR3, taken from reference TRBV5-8 and TRBJ2-7): EAGVTQSPTHLIKTRGQQATLRCSPISGHTSVYWYQQALGLGLQFLLWYDEGEERNRGNFPPRFSGRQFPNYSSELNVNALELEDSALYLCASSHRRVTYEQYFGPGTRLTVT.

This clone was seen more than once but under ten times. This chain links TRBV2 with TRBJ1-1; 7 bases map to TRBD1. CDR1 and CDR2 (germline): SNHLY, FYNNEI. V trimming: 5 bases; J trimming: 3 bases; junction bases outside the gene matches: 9. The CDR3 sequence is 15 residues long. The CDR3 protein is CASSTTGVGDTEAFF. The CDR3 nucleotides are TGTGCCAGCAGTACCACAGGGGTGGGGGACACTGAAGCTTTCTTT.

The chain links TRBV29-1 to TRBJ1-1; D is possibly TRBD1 (5 bases). CDR1 is SQVTM and CDR2 is ANQGSEA in the germline V gene. This CDR3 is built from 14 residues. V shed 1 base and J shed 5 bases, with 14 bases lying between them. CDR3 bases: TGCAGCGTTGAAGTTCGGGGCCGGGGGACTGAAGCTTTCTTT. Encoded protein: CSVEVRGRGTEAFF.

This clone was found a few times. The chain uses TRBV11-1 and TRBJ1-2; no clear D gene. The V gene's germline CDR1 is SGHAT and CDR2 FQDESV (reference sequence). This CDR3 is built from 13 residues. The V end lost 6 bases, the J end lost 2 bases, and 10 bases lay between the germline ends. In nucleotides, the CDR3 is TGTGCCAGCAGTTCGGACTTAAACTATGGCTACACCTTC. It yields the protein CASSSDLNYGYTF. The complete variable domain, with remaining parts taken from reference TRBV11-1 and TRBJ1-2, reads EAEVAQSPRYKITEKSQAVAFWCDPISGHATLYWYRQILGQGPELLVQFQDESVVDDSQLPKDRFSAERLKGVDSTLKIQPAELGDSAMYLCASSSDLNYGYTFGSGTRLTVV.

The sample holds one count of this clone. This chain joins TRBV20-1 and TRBJ2-7, with a possible D match to TRBD2 (7 bases). The CDR3 totals 13 residues. V was shortened by 5 bases and J by 3 bases, with 14 bases between the two germline ends. The V gene's germline CDR1 is DFQATT and CDR2 SNEGSKA (reference sequence). This chain's CDR3 is CSAGGGGNYEQYF. The CDR3 DNA is TGCAGTGCTGGTGGCGGGGGCAACTACGAGCAGTACTTC.

The chain combines TRBV5-1 with TRBJ2-5, with TRBD1 as a possible D gene (6 bases). The CDR3 loop spans 15 amino acids. V dropped 1 base and J dropped 2 bases, with 12 bases sitting between them. Germline CDR1 and CDR2: SGHRS and YFSETQ. The CDR3 reads CASSLSLQGQETQYF. CDR3 nucleotide sequence: TGCGCCAGCAGCTTGTCCCTACAGGGACAAGAGACCCAGTACTTC.

Written as DNA, the CDR3 is TGTGCCAGCTCACCAGAGGGACAGTCGCCCTATGGCTACACCTTC. Its translation is CASSPEGQSPYGYTF. The genes are TRBV18 and TRBJ1-2, with 7 bases aligning to TRBD1. The germline gives CDR1 KGHSH, CDR2 LQKENI. The J segment lost 4 bases and the V segment lost 2 bases, leaving 7 bases of the junction unmatched. This CDR3 has 15 residues.

The chain carries TRBV4-2 and TRBJ1-1; D remains unclear. The V and J ends lost 4 bases and 5 bases respectively, with 8 bases between them. Germline-derived CDR1 and CDR2 are LGHNA and YNFKEQ. The CDR3 is made up of 12 amino acids. The CDR3 DNA follows: TGTGCCAGCAGCCGAGCCCAAACTGAAGCTTTCTTT. Translated: CASSRAQTEAFF.

The rearrangement uses TRBV12-3 or TRBV12-4 and TRBJ2-7, with a tentative D call TRBD1 (6 bases). The CDR3 is made up of 13 amino acids. The V end lost 6 bases, the J end lost 6 bases, and 15 bases lay between the germline ends. CDR3 region: CASRLGQIGEQYF. For the CDR3, the DNA is TGTGCCAGCAGGCTCGGACAGATCGGCGAGCAGTACTTC.

In DNA, the CDR3 is TGTGCCAGCAGTTTCAGGCGGGAGGGCCCCGAGACCCAGTACTTC. This gives the protein CASSFRREGPETQYF. The V call is TRBV27, the J call TRBJ2-5; 9 nucleotides line up with TRBD2. V lost 3 bases to trimming and J lost 5 bases; unmatched junction nucleotides: 7. Germline V lookup: CDR1 MNHEY, CDR2 SMNVEV (reference sequence). The CDR3 is 15 amino acids.

The chain employs TRBV3-1 (or the pseudogene TRBV3-2) and TRBJ1-1; no firm D call. The V end was cut by 4 bases, the J end by 2 bases, with 11 bases between. Germline V gene sequence: CDR1 LGHDT, CDR2 YNNKEL (reference sequence). The CDR3 sequence is 14 residues long. For the CDR3, the DNA is TGTGCCAGCAGCCCACACCTTCCTAACACTGAAGCTTTCTTT. Its translation: CASSPHLPNTEAFF.